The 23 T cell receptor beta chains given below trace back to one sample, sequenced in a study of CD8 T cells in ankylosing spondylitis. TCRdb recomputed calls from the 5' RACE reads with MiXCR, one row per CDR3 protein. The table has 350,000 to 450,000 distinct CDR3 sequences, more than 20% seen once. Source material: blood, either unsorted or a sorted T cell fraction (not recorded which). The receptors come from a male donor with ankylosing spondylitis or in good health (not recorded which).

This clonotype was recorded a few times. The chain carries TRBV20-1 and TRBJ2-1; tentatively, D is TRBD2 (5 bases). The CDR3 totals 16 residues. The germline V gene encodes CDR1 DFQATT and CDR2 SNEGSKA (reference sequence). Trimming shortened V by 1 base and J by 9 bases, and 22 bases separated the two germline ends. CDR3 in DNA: TGCAGTGCTAGAGCCCTGTCGAGGGTCCTAGCAGGTGAGCAGTTCTTC. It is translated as CSARALSRVLAGEQFF.

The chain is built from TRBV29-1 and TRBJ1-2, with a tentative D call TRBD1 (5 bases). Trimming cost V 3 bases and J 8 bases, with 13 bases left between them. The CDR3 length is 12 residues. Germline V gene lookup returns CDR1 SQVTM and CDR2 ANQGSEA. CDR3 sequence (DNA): TGCAGCGTTGACGGGACGGCTGGAGGCTACACCTTC. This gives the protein CSVDGTAGGYTF.

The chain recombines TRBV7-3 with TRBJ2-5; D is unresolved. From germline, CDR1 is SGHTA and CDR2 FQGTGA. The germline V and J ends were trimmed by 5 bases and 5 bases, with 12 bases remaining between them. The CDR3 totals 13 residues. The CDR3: CASSPRVGETQYF. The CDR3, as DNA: TGTGCCAGCAGCCCCCGGGTGGGGGAGACCCAGTACTTC.

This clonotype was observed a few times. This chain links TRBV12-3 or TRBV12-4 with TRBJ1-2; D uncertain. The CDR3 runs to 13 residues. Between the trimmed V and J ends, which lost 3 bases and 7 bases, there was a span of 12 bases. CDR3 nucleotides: TGTGCCAGCAGTTTTTGGAGGACGGGTGGCTACACCTTC. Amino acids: CASSFWRTGGYTF.

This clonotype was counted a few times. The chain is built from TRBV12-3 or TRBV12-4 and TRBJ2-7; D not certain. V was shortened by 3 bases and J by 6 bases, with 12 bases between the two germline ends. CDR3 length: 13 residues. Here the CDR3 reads CASSLGKPLEQYF. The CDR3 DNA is TGTGCCAGCAGTTTGGGGAAACCCCTCGAGCAGTACTTC.

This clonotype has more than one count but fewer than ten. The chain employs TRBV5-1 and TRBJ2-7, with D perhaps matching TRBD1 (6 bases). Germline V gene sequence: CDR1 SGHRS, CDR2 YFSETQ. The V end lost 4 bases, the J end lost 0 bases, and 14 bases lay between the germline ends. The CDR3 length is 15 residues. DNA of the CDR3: TGCGCCAGCAGCCCCACAGGGCTCGGCTCCTACGAGCAGTACTTC. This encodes CASSPTGLGSYEQYF.

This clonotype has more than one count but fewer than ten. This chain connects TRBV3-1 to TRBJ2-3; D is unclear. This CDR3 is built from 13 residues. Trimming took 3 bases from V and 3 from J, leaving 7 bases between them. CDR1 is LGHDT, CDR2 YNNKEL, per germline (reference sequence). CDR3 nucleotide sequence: TGTGCCAGCAGCCATGGGGAAACAGATACGCAGTATTTT. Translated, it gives CASSHGETDTQYF.

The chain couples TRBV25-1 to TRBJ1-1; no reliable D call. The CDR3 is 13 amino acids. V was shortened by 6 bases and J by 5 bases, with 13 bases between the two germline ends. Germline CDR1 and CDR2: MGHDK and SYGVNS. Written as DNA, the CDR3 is TGTGCCAGCAGAGGAACAGAAGGAACTGAAGCTTTCTTT. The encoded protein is CASRGTEGTEAFF.

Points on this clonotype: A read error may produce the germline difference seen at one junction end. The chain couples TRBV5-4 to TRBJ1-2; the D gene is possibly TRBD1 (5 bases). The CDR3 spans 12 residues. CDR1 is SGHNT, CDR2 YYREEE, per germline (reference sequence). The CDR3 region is CAISPGADGYTF. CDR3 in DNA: TGTGCCATCAGCCCCGGGGCGGATGGCTACACCTTC.

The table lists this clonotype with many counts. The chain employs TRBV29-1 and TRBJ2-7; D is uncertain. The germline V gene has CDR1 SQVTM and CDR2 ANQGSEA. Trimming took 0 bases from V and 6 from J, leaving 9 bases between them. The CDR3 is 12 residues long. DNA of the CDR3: TGCAGCGTTGAAGATTCTCTAGGCGAGCAGTACTTC. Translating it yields CSVEDSLGEQYF.

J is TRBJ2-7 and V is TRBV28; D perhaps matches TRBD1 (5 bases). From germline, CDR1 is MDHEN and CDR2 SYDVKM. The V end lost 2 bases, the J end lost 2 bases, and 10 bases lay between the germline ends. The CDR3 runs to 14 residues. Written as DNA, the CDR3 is TGTGCCAGCAGTTTACAGGGAAGCGCCTACGAGCAGTACTTC. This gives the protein CASSLQGSAYEQYF. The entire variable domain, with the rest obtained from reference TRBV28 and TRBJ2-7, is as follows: DVKVTQSSRYLVKRTGEKVFLECVQDMDHENMFWYRQDPGLGLRLIYFSYDVKMKEKGDIPEGYSVSREKKERFSLILESASTNQTSMYLCASSLQGSAYEQYFGPGTRLTVT.

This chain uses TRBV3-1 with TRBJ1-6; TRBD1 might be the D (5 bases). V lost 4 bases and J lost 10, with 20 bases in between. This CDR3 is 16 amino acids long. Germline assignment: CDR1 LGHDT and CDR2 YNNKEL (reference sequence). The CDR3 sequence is CASSRLRGVARSPLHF. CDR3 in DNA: TGTGCCAGCAGCCGACTTCGAGGGGTAGCTAGATCACCCCTCCACTTT.

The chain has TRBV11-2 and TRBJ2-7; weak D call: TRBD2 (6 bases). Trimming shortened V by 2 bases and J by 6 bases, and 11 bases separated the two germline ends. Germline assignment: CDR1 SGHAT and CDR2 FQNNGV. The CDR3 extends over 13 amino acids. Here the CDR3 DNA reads TGTGCCAGCAGCTTATCCGGGGGAGCCGAGCAGTACTTC. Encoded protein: CASSLSGGAEQYF.

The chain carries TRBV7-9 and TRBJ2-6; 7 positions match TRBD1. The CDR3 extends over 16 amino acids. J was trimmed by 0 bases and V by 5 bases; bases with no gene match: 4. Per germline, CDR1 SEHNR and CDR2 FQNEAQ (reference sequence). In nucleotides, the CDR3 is TGTGCCAGCAGCGAATCAGGGGGCTCTGGGGCCAACGTCCTGACTTTC. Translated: CASSESGGSGANVLTF.

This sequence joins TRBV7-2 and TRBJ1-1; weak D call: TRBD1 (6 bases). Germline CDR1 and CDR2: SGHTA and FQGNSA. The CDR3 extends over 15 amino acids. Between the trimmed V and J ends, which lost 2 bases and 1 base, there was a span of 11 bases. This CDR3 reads CASSLTGKANTEAFF. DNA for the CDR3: TGTGCCAGCAGCTTAACAGGGAAAGCGAACACTGAAGCTTTCTTT. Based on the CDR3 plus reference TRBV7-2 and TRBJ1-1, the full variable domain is GAGVSQSPSNKVTEKGKDVELRCDPISGHTALYWYRQSLGQGLEFLIYFQGNSAPDKSGLPSDRFSAERTGGSVSTLTIQRTQQEDSAVYLCASSLTGKANTEAFFGQGTRLTVV.

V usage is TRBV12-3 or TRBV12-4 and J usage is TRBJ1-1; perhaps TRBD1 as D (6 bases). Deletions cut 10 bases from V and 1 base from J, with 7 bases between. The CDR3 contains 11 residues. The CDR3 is CATGQNTEAFF. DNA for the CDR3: TGTGCCACGGGACAGAACACTGAAGCTTTCTTT.

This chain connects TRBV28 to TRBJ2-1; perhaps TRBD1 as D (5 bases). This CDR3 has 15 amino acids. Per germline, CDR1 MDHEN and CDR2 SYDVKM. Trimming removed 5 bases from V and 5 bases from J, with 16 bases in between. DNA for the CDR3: TGTGCCAGCAGTGGGTATCAGGGCCAAGACAATGAGCAGTTCTTC. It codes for CASSGYQGQDNEQFF.

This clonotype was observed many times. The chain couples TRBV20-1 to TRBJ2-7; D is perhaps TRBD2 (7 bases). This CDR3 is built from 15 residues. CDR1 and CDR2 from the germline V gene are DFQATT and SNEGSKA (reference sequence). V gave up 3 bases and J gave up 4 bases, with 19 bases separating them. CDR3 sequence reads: CSARVPLRGAYEQYF. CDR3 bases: TGCAGTGCTAGGGTCCCCCTTCGGGGGGCATACGAGCAGTACTTC.

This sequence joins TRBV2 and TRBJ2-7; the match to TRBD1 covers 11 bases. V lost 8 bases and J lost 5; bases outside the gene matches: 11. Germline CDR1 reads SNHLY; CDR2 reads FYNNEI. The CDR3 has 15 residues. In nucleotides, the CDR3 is TGTGCCAGCCGGGCCGGGACAGGGGGTTATCACGAGCAGTACTTC. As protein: CASRAGTGGYHEQYF. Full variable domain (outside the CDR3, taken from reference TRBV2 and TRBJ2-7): EPEVTQTPSHQVTQMGQEVILRCVPISNHLYFYWYRQILGQKVEFLVSFYNNEISEKSEIFDDQFSVERPDGSNFTLKIRSTKLEDSAMYFCASRAGTGGYHEQYFGPGTRLTVT.

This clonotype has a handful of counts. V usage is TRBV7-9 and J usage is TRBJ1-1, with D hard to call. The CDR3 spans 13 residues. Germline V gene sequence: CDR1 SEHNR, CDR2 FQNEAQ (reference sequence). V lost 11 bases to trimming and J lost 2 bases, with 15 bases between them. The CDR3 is CAPLAAPNTEAFF. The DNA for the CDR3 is TGTGCCCCCTTGGCGGCTCCTAACACTGAAGCTTTCTTT.

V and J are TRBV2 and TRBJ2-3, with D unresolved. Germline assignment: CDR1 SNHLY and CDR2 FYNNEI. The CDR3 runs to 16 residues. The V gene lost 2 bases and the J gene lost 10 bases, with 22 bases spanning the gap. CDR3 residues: CASSELSSLTPEAQYF. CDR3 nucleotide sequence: TGTGCCAGCAGTGAACTATCCTCTTTAACCCCCGAGGCGCAGTATTTT.

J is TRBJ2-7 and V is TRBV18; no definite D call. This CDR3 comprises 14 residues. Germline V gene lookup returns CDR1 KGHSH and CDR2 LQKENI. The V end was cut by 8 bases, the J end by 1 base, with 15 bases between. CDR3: CASATPDQSYEQYF. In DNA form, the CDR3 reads TGTGCCAGCGCCACGCCGGACCAGTCCTACGAGCAGTACTTC.

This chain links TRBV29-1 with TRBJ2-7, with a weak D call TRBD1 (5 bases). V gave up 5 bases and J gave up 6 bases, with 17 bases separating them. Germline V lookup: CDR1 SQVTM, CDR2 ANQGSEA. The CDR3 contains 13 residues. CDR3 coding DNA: TGCAGCGTTCCAGGGTGGGGAACAGCCGAGCAGTACTTC. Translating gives CSVPGWGTAEQYF.